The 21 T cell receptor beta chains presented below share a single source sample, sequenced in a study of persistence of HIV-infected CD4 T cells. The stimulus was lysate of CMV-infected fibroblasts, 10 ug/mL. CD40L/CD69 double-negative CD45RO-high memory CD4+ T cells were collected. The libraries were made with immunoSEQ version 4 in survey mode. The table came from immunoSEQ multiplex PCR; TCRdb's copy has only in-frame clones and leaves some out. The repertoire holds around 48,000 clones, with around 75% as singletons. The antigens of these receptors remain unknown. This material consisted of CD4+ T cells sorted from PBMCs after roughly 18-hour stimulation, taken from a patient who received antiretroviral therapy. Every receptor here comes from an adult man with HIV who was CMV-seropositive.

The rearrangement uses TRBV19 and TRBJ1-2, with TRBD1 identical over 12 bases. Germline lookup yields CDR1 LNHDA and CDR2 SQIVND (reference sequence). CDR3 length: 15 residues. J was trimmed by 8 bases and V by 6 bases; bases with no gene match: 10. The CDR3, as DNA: TGTGCCAGTAGCCCTCCGGGACAGGGGGCGGGAGGCTACACCTTC. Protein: CASSPPGQGAGGYTF.

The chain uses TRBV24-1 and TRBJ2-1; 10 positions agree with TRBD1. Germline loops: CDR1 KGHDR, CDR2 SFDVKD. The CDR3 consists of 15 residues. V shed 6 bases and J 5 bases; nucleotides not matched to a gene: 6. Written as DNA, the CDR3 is TGTGCCACCAGTAAGGACAGGGGGTCTAACAATGAGCAGTTCTTC. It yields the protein CATSKDRGSNNEQFF.

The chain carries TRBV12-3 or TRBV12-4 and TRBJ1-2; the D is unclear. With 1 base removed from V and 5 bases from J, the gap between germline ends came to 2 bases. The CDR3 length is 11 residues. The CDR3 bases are TGTGCCAGCAGTTTAGGGTATGGCTACACCTTC. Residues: CASSLGYGYTF.

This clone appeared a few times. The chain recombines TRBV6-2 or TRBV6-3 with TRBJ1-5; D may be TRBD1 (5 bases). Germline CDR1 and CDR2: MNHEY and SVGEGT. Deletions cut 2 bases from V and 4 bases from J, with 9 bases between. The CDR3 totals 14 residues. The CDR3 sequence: CASSYGAGNQPQHF. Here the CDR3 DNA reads TGTGCCAGCAGTTACGGGGCAGGGAATCAGCCCCAGCATTTT.

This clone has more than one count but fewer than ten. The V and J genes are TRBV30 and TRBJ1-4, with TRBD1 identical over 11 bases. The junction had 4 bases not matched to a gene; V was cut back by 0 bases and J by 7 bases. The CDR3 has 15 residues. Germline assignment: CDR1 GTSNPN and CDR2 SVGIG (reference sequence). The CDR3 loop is CAWSVRDRGVEKLFF. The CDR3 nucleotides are TGTGCCTGGAGTGTCCGGGACAGGGGGGTTGAAAAACTGTTTTTT.

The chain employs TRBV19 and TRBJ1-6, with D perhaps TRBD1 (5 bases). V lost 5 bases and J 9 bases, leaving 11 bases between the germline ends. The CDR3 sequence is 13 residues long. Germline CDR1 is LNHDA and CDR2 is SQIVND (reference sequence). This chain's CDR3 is CASSPGAASPLHF. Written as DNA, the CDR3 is TGTGCCAGTAGTCCCGGGGCAGCTTCACCCCTCCACTTT.

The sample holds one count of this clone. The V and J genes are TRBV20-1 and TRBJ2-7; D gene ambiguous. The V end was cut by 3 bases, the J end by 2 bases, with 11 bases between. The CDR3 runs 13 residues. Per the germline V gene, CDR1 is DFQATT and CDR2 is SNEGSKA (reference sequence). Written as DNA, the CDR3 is TGCAGTGCTAGTGACGGAATCACCTACGAGCAGTACTTC. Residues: CSASDGITYEQYF.

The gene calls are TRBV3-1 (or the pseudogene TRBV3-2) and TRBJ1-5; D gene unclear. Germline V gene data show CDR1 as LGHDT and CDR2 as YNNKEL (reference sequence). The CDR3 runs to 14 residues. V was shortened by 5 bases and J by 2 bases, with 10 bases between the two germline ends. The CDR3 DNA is TGTGCCAGCAGCAACACCTTGGGCAATCAGCCCCAGCATTTT. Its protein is CASSNTLGNQPQHF.

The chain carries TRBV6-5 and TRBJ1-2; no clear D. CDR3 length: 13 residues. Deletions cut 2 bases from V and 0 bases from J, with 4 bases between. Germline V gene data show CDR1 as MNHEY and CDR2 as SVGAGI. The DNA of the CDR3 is TGTGCCAGCAGTTACGAGGCTAACTATGGCTACACCTTC. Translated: CASSYEANYGYTF.

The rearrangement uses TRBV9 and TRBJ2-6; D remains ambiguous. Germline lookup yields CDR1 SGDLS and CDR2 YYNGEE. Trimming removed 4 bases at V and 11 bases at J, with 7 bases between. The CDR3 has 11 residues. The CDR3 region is CASSNFYVLTF. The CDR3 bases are TGTGCCAGCAGCAATTTCTACGTCCTGACTTTC.

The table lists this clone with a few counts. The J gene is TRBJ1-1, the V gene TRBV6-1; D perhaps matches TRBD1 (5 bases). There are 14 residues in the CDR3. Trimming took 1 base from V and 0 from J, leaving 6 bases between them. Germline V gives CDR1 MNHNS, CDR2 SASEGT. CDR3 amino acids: CASSEGQLNTEAFF. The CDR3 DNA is TGTGCCAGCAGTGAAGGACAGTTGAACACTGAAGCTTTCTTT.

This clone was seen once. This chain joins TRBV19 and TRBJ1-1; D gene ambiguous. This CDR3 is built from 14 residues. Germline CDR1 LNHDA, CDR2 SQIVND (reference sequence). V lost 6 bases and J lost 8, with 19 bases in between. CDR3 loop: CASSQYGPGIEAFF. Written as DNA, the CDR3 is TGTGCCAGTAGCCAGTATGGTCCAGGAATAGAAGCTTTCTTT.

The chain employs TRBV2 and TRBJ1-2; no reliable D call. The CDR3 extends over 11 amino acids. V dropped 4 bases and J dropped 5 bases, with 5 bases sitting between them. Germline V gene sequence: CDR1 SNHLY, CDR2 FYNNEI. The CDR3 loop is CASSVGYGYTF. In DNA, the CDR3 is TGTGCCAGCAGTGTAGGGTATGGCTACACCTTC.

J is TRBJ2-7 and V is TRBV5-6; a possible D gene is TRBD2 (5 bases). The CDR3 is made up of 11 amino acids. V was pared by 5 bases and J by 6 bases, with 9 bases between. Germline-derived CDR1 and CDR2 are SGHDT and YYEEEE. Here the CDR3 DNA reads TGTGCCAGCAGTCACGAGGGCGAGCAGTACTTC. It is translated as CASSHEGEQYF.

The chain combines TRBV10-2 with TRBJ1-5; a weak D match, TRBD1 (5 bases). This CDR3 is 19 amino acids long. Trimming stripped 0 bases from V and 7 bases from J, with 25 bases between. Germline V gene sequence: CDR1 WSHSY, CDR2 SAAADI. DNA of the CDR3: TGCGCCAGCAGTGAGTCTATCTCCCTGGCAGGGAGGGTATCGCAGCCCCAGCATTTT. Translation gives CASSESISLAGRVSQPQHF.

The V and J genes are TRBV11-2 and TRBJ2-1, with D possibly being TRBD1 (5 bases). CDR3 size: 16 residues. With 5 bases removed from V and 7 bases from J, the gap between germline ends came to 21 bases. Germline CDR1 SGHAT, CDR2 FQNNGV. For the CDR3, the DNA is TGTGCCAGCAGCCCTTATGGTGCAGGGCCGAGGAATGAGCAGTTCTTC. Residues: CASSPYGAGPRNEQFF.

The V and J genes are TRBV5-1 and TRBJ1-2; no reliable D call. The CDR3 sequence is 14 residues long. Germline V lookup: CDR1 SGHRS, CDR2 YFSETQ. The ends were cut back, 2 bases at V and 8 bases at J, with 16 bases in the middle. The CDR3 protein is CASSFSGYPWGYTF. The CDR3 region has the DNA TGCGCCAGCAGCTTTTCCGGGTACCCTTGGGGCTACACCTTC.

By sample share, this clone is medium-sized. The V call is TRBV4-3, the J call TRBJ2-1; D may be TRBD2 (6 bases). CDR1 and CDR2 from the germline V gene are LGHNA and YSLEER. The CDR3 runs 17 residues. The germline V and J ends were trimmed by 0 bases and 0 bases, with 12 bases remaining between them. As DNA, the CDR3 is TGCGCCAGCAGCCAAGAGTCGAGGAGGGCCTCCTACAATGAGCAGTTCTTC. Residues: CASSQESRRASYNEQFF.

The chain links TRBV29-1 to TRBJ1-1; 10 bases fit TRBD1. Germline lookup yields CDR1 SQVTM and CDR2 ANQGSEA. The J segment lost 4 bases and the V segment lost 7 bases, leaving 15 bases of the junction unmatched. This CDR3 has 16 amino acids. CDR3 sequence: CSAPTLPGTGATEAFF. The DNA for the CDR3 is TGCAGCGCCCCAACCCTCCCCGGGACAGGGGCCACTGAAGCTTTCTTT.

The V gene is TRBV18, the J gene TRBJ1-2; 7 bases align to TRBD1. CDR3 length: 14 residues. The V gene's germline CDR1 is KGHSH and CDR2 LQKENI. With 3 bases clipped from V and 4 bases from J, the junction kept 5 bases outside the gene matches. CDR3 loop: CASSPSGQSYGYTF. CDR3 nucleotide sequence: TGTGCCAGCTCACCCTCGGGACAGTCCTATGGCTACACCTTC. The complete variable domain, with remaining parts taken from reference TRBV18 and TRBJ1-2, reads NAGVMQNPRHLVRRRGQEARLRCSPMKGHSHVYWYRQLPEEGLKFMVYLQKENIIDESGMPKERFSAEFPKEGPSILRIQQVVRGDSAAYFCASSPSGQSYGYTFGSGTRLTVV.

In DNA, the CDR3 is TGTGCCAGCAGTTACCAAGACACCGGCCCATATGGCTACACCTTC. As protein: CASSYQDTGPYGYTF. The gene calls are TRBV6-5 and TRBJ1-2; D not resolved. This CDR3 has 15 residues. With 2 bases removed from V and 5 bases from J, the gap between germline ends came to 15 bases. The germline CDR1 and CDR2 sequences are MNHEY and SVGAGI.